This TCR beta chain was recorded in a study of OX40 agonist ivuxolimab in advanced cancers. Sequencing was performed with immunoSEQ multiplex PCR; in TCRdb, only in-frame clones are kept and a portion is missing. Of 100,000 or so clones listed, roughly 84% were seen once; the top ten hold approximately 0.3%. V lost 0 bases, J lost 8 bases, and 7 bases lay in between. CDR3 length: 12 amino acids. Germline V gene data show CDR1 as KGHSH and CDR2 as LQKENI. The sample in question was CD4+ or CD8+ T cells sorted from blood, obtained in a trial of the OX40 agonist ivuxolimab. This rearrangement joins TRBV18 to TRBJ1-2; no clear D gene. The receptor was isolated from an adult with an advanced solid tumor such as melanoma, head and neck, liver or kidney cancer. Written as DNA, the CDR3 is TGTGCCAGCTCACCACCGATGGGCGGCTACACCTTC. Its translation is CASSPPMGGYTF.